Shown below are 5 T cell receptor beta chains from a single sample sequenced in a study of memory CD4+ T cells and cytomegalovirus serostatus. TCRdb's table, derived via immunoSEQ multiplex PCR, lists solely in-frame clones and lacks some. The sample lists roughly 50,000 clones; approximately 82% were seen once. The sort gate was single viable CD3+CD4+CD8-CD45RO+ cells for memory CD4+ T cells. The sample consisted of memory CD4+ T cells from blood. The receptors here all came from an adult in good health and CMV-seronegative. Some clones in this sample may be carry-over from other donors' samples.

The rearrangement joins TRBV7-2 to TRBJ1-2, with 7 nucleotides matching TRBD1. Germline V gene lookup returns CDR1 SGHTA and CDR2 FQGNSA. V was clipped by 3 bases and J by 4 bases; unmatched bases: 11. The CDR3 length is 16 residues. CDR3 coding DNA: TGTGCCAGCAGCTTGGGGGCCGGGACAGCGGGCTATGGCTACACCTTC. Translated, it gives CASSLGAGTAGYGYTF.

This rearrangement joins TRBV27 to TRBJ2-7; no clear D gene. Trimming pared 0 bases from V and 6 bases from J, leaving 15 bases between. Germline V gives CDR1 MNHEY, CDR2 SMNVEV (reference sequence). The CDR3 has 15 amino acids. CDR3 nucleotides: TGTGCCAGCAGTTTATCGCGTTTGCGTCCGGGCGAGCAGTACTTC. Residues: CASSLSRLRPGEQYF.

This clone was recorded only once. The J gene is TRBJ2-7, the V gene TRBV25-1; 11 nucleotides align to TRBD2. Losses at the gene ends were 4 bases for V and 2 bases for J; bases not matched to a gene: 4. The CDR3 runs 15 residues. Germline loops: CDR1 MGHDK, CDR2 SYGVNS. DNA for the CDR3: TGTGCCAGCAGTGGGGGGACTAGCGGTACCTACGAGCAGTACTTC. Translated, it gives CASSGGTSGTYEQYF.

This clone was detected ten times or more. The chain recombines TRBV29-1 with TRBJ1-1, with D maybe TRBD1 (6 bases). V lost 4 bases, J lost 3 bases, and 9 bases lay in between. This CDR3 has 12 amino acids. Germline-derived CDR1 and CDR2 are SQVTM and ANQGSEA. The CDR3 region is CSVAGQYTEAFF. The CDR3 region has the DNA TGCAGCGTTGCAGGACAGTACACTGAAGCTTTCTTT.

This rearrangement joins TRBV6-6 to TRBJ2-1, with D tentatively TRBD2 (5 bases). This CDR3 region has 14 residues. Germline V gene data show CDR1 as MNHNY and CDR2 as SVGAGI (reference sequence). V shed 6 bases and J shed 6 bases, with 15 bases lying between them. CDR3 nucleotide sequence: TGTGCCAGCAGCCCATTCGGGAAGTCCAATGAGCAGTTCTTC. This translates into CASSPFGKSNEQFF.